This T cell receptor (beta chain) was sequenced in a study of shared clonotypes between healthy human individuals. Study-level results: Limitation of the genetic and exposure-history diversity represented came from the few donors.

Worth noting for this clone: Its target is unknown. The junction departs from the called germline gene at one end, perhaps through a read error. In the same sample, other DNA sequences code for this CDR3.

Germline V gene data show CDR1 as LNHNV and CDR2 as YYDKDF (reference sequence). The CDR3 covers 15 residues. Genomic DNA for unsorted samples, which was extracted with the QIAamp DNA Blood Mini kit, came from some 84 million PBMCs. Profiling relied on immunoSEQ multiplex PCR, and the TCRdb table lists in-frame clones only, not all of them. The sample lists 490,000 or so clones; 60% to 85% were seen once. The TCR was taken from a woman aged 40 to 50 in good health. Some clones in this sample may be carry-over from other donors' samples. This sequence joins TRBV15 and TRBJ1-2, with D possibly TRBD1 on 6 matching bases. Sample: PBMCs. The CDR3 DNA reads as TGTGCCACCAGCCTCGGTAAGGGGGGCGTCTATGGCTACACCTTT. Translating it yields CATSLGKGGVYGYTF.